The 15 T cell receptor beta chains presented below share a single source sample, sequenced in a study of cytotoxic CD8 clonotypes in ibrutinib-treated CLL. The repertoire was sequenced with immunoSEQ multiplex PCR; TCRdb's copy has only in-frame clones and lacks some. The sample holds approximately 160,000 clones, over 75% seen once. The specimen comprised PBMCs, sampled at disease progression, from a patient treated with ibrutinib. These receptors were collected from a human donor with chronic lymphocytic leukemia.

The chain recombines TRBV5-6 with TRBJ1-5, with D possibly matching TRBD1 (5 bases). Germline-derived CDR1 and CDR2 are SGHDT and YYEEEE. The CDR3 covers 13 residues. V lost 0 bases and J 4 bases, leaving 5 bases between the germline ends. CDR3 sequence reads: CASSLGQNQPQHF. The CDR3 DNA is TGTGCCAGCAGCTTGGGACAGAATCAGCCCCAGCATTTT.

This chain uses TRBV2 with TRBJ2-2; 8 nucleotides match TRBD1. Germline V gives CDR1 SNHLY, CDR2 FYNNEI. The length of the CDR3 is 16 residues. With V trimmed by 6 bases and J by 5 bases, 11 bases remained unmatched. In DNA, the CDR3 is TGTGCCAGCAGGCTGGACAGGGTACTAATGACCGGGGAGCTGTTTTTT. It translates to CASRLDRVLMTGELFF.

This clone turned up a few times. The chain joins TRBV11-2 to TRBJ1-2; D gene ambiguous. V dropped 1 base and J dropped 4 bases, with 13 bases sitting between them. The CDR3 has 15 residues. The germline V gene has CDR1 SGHAT and CDR2 FQNNGV. DNA of the CDR3: TGTGCCAGCAGCTTAGTGAGTGGAGGGAGCTATGGCTACACCTTC. It yields the protein CASSLVSGGSYGYTF.

V and J are TRBV30 and TRBJ2-3, with 7 bases that match TRBD1. The V segment lost 0 bases and the J segment 6 bases; nucleotides outside the gene matches: 6. The CDR3 runs to 14 residues. Germline loops: CDR1 GTSNPN, CDR2 SVGIG (reference sequence). The CDR3 loop is CAWSVGGSRDTQYF. The CDR3 DNA follows: TGTGCCTGGAGTGTAGGGGGCTCCAGGGATACGCAGTATTTT.

This chain joins TRBV11-2 and TRBJ2-7; D unclear. This CDR3 has 12 amino acids. V shed 3 bases and J shed 6 bases, with 9 bases lying between them. Per germline, CDR1 SGHAT and CDR2 FQNNGV. The CDR3 DNA reads as TGTGCCAGCAGCTTTAACGGGCGCGAGCAGTACTTC. Translated: CASSFNGREQYF.

The chain is built from TRBV6-1 and TRBJ2-2, with D perhaps matching TRBD1 or TRBD2 (5 bases each). With 1 base removed from V and 7 bases from J, the gap between germline ends came to 7 bases. CDR1 is MNHNS and CDR2 is SASEGT in the germline V gene. The CDR3 has 13 amino acids. The CDR3 bases are TGTGCCAGCAGTGAAGGGGGGTACGGGGAGCTGTTTTTT. Amino acid sequence: CASSEGGYGELFF.

The count of this clone is one. The chain has TRBV5-1 and TRBJ2-5; 7 bases agree with TRBD2. This CDR3 spans 14 amino acids. Germline loops: CDR1 SGHRS, CDR2 YFSETQ. V was clipped by 3 bases and J by 0 bases; unmatched bases: 2. CDR3 DNA sequence: TGCGCCAGCAGCTCCCTAGCGGACCAAGAGACCCAGTACTTC. Translating gives CASSSLADQETQYF. Supplemented by reference TRBV5-1 and TRBJ2-5, the full variable domain reads KAGVTQTPRYLIKTRGQQVTLSCSPISGHRSVSWYQQTPGQGLQFLFEYFSETQRNKGNFPGRFSGRQFSNSRSEMNVSTLELGDSALYLCASSSLADQETQYFGPGTRLLVL.

The chain uses TRBV30 and TRBJ1-1, with D unresolved. Trimming took off 3 bases at V and 1 base at J, with 12 bases between the two ends. The CDR3 extends over 14 amino acids. Germline CDR1 and CDR2: GTSNPN and SVGIG (reference sequence). CDR3 sequence: CAWSRGRANTEAFF. For the CDR3, the DNA is TGTGCCTGGAGCCGCGGACGGGCGAACACTGAAGCTTTCTTT.

The chain combines TRBV19 with TRBJ2-2; maybe TRBD1 (5 bases). Germline V CDR1 and CDR2: LNHDA, SQIVND (reference sequence). V lost 4 bases and J lost 2, with 14 bases in between. The CDR3 is 16 residues long. The CDR3 reads CASSTETRGNTGELFF. The CDR3 DNA reads as TGTGCCAGTAGTACCGAGACAAGGGGTAACACCGGGGAGCTGTTTTTT.

J is TRBJ2-1 and V is TRBV19; 7 positions match TRBD1. CDR1 is LNHDA and CDR2 is SQIVND in the germline V gene (reference sequence). V gave up 8 bases and J gave up 0 bases; unmatched junction bases: 10. CDR3 length: 16 residues. CDR3 nucleotide sequence: TGTGCCAGTTGCGTCCGACAGGGAAGCTCCTACAATGAGCAGTTCTTC. Encoded protein: CASCVRQGSSYNEQFF. Based on the CDR3 plus reference TRBV19 and TRBJ2-1, the full variable domain is DGGITQSPKYLFRKEGQNVTLSCEQNLNHDAMYWYRQDPGQGLRLIYYSQIVNDFQKGDIAEGYSVSREKKESFPLTVTSAQKNPTAFYLCASCVRQGSSYNEQFFGPGTRLTVL.

This sequence joins TRBV9 and TRBJ2-3; D gene ambiguous. Germline V gene data show CDR1 as SGDLS and CDR2 as YYNGEE. This CDR3 is built from 13 residues. Trimming took 4 bases from V and 2 from J, leaving 8 bases between them. CDR3 sequence reads: CASSKGFTDTQYF. CDR3 DNA: TGTGCCAGCAGCAAAGGATTCACAGATACGCAGTATTTT.

CDR3 bases: TGTGCCAGCAGTCGTGAAGTCCGGGGGGAAGCTTTCTTT. Protein: CASSREVRGEAFF. The chain couples TRBV13 to TRBJ1-1, with D possibly matching TRBD1 (5 bases). This CDR3 has 13 residues. Germline V CDR1 and CDR2: PRHDT, FYEKMQ (reference sequence). Trimming pared 6 bases from V and 8 bases from J, leaving 16 bases between.

The CDR3 nucleotides read TGTGCCATCTCGCCTGCGGGTCGTAACACTGAAGCTTTCTTT. Translation: CAISPAGRNTEAFF. The V call is TRBV10-3, the J call TRBJ1-1; D ambiguous. Trimming stripped 8 bases from V and 2 bases from J, with 15 bases between. The CDR3 is 14 residues long. Per germline, CDR1 ENHRY and CDR2 SYGVKD.

The J gene is TRBJ2-3, the V gene TRBV7-2, with TRBD2 as a possible D gene (6 bases). CDR3 length: 15 amino acids. Trimming left V 3 bases short and J 3 bases short, with 13 bases between. Germline-derived CDR1 and CDR2 are SGHTA and FQGNSA. The CDR3 DNA is TGTGCCAGCAGCTTTGACGGGAGAGGGACAGATACGCAGTATTTT. Translated, it gives CASSFDGRGTDTQYF.

The chain recombines TRBV5-4 with TRBJ2-1; D is ambiguous. The V and J ends lost 1 base and 4 bases respectively, with 9 bases between them. The germline CDR1 and CDR2 sequences are SGHNT and YYREEE (reference sequence). The CDR3 spans 14 residues. The CDR3 sequence: CASSLTTGYNEQFF. CDR3 sequence (DNA): TGTGCCAGCAGCTTGACGACCGGATACAATGAGCAGTTCTTC.